Below, 11 T cell receptor beta chains from the same sample are listed, as sequenced in a study of T cell clonality in common variable immunodeficiency (dated by TCRdb to the mid-2010s). Study-level results and caveats: CVID TCRbeta sequences reportedly showed fewer deletions and N-nucleotide insertions and lacked highly modified clones with 13 or more V deletions.

Libraries came from the immunoSEQ multiplex PCR assay. TCRdb re-hosts the immuneACCESS table, in-frame sequences only. Its copies lack some clones; in the studies checked, an unresolved V gene accounts for under half of them, and the cause for the rest is not known. The sample comprises approximately 21,000 clones, and every one was counted more than once. The leading ten clones occupy around 2.6% of the sample. Their antigens remain unidentified. The specimen was peripheral blood mononuclear cells. The receptors derive from a human donor with common variable immunodeficiency.

This clone qualifies as medium-sized (0.01 to 0.1%). The read terminates 3 residues before the CDR3 end, so the remaining end is supplied by the germline J gene. V gene TRBV3-1 (or the pseudogene TRBV3-2) combines with J gene TRBJ2-3; D is possibly TRBD1 (5 bases). Germline lookup yields CDR1 LGHDT and CDR2 YNNKEL (reference sequence). The CDR3 sequence is 16 residues long. The V gene lost 2 bases and the J gene lost 0 bases, with 12 bases spanning the gap. The covered CDR3 bases are TGTGCCAGCAGCCAAAACCAGGGCTCTAGCACAGATACG. This translates into CASSQNQGSSTDT. The whole CDR3 protein is CASSQNQGSSTDTQYF.

On this clone: The read ends 3 residues shy of where the CDR3 ends; the end is completed using the germline J gene. V gene TRBV7-6 combines with J gene TRBJ2-3; 7 nucleotides align to TRBD1. The ends lost 4 bases at V and 1 base at J; junction bases unmatched: 2. The CDR3 runs to 14 residues. CDR1 and CDR2 (germline): SGHVS, FNYEAQ. CDR3 DNA, as far as it was read: TGTGCCAGCAGCTCCGGACAGGGCACAGATACG. Protein sequence: CASSSGQGTDT. The whole CDR3 region reads CASSSGQGTDTQYF.

Turning to this clone: The read terminates 3 residues before the CDR3 end, so the remaining end is supplied by the germline J gene. The chain has TRBV18 and TRBJ2-5; TRBD1 might be the D (6 bases). Germline CDR1 KGHSH, CDR2 LQKENI. V was cut by 2 bases and J by 1 base, with 11 bases left in between. There are 15 residues in the CDR3. The CDR3 loop reads CASSPSRTVQETQYF. Incomplete CDR3 DNA: TGTGCCAGCTCACCAAGTAGGACAGTCCAAGAGACC.

The sample holds a few counts of this clone. The read finishes 3 residues shy of the CDR3 end, and the germline J gene is used to complete it. This rearrangement joins TRBV2 to TRBJ2-7; 7 positions match TRBD1. Looked up from germline, CDR1 is SNHLY and CDR2 is FYNNEI. This CDR3 has 14 amino acids. V was clipped by 5 bases and J by 0 bases; unmatched bases: 4. The sequenced part of the CDR3 DNA is TGTGCCAGCAGTCTAGGACAGGACTCCTACGAG. It is translated as CASSLGQDSYE. The full CDR3 protein reads CASSLGQDSYEQYF. The whole variable domain, filled in from reference TRBV2 and TRBJ2-7, reads EPEVTQTPSHQVTQMGQEVILRCVPISNHLYFYWYRQILGQKVEFLVSFYNNEISEKSEIFDDQFSVERPDGSNFTLKIRSTKLEDSAMYFCASSLGQDSYEQYFGPGTRLTVT.

Of note for this clone: The read comes to an end 3 residues before the CDR3 does, leaving the germline J gene to fill in the end. This chain connects TRBV30 to TRBJ1-6; no reliable D call. CDR1 is GTSNPN, CDR2 SVGIG, per germline (reference sequence). CDR3 size: 14 residues. With 4 bases removed from V and 10 bases from J, the gap between germline ends came to 17 bases. The sequenced part of the CDR3 DNA is TGTGCCTGGAAATCGACTGGCGGCTCCTCACCC. Translation: CAWKSTGGSSP. The entire CDR3 sequence reads CAWKSTGGSSPLHF.

Turning to this clone: The read gets to within 3 residues of the CDR3 end, and the germline J gene fills in the rest. The chain joins TRBV2 to TRBJ2-7; 16 bases agree with TRBD2. Germline V gene lookup returns CDR1 SNHLY and CDR2 FYNNEI. The CDR3 has 19 amino acids. Trimming took 0 bases from V and 5 from J; bases not matched to a gene: 10. The part of the CDR3 DNA that was read is TGTGCCAGCAGTGAAGCGGGGACTAGCGGGAGGGCCAATTTCGACGAG. Translated: CASSEAGTSGRANFDE. The complete CDR3 protein is CASSEAGTSGRANFDEQYF.

Remarks on this clone: The CDR3 is cut off 3 residues early in the read; its end comes from the germline J gene. The chain has TRBV7-9 and TRBJ1-2; possible D gene TRBD1, 5 bases. V was pared by 3 bases and J by 7 bases, with 12 bases between. The germline V gene encodes CDR1 SEHNR and CDR2 FQNEAQ (reference sequence). This CDR3 is 13 amino acids long. Incomplete CDR3 DNA: TGTGCCAGCAGCTTGACAGCCCCGGGTGGC. Its protein product is CASSLTAPGG. The entire CDR3 protein is CASSLTAPGGYTF.

In its sample, this clone was seen many times. The read ends 3 residues early relative to the CDR3; the germline J gene fills the gap. The chain joins TRBV5-4 to TRBJ2-3; 7 bases align to TRBD1. Per germline, CDR1 SGHNT and CDR2 YYREEE (reference sequence). This CDR3 is 16 amino acids long. Losses at the gene ends were 4 bases for V and 0 bases for J; bases not matched to a gene: 8. This chain's CDR3 is CASSALQGLSTDTQYF. CDR3 DNA (partial): TGTGCCAGCAGCGCATTACAGGGGCTCAGCACAGATACG. The full variable domain, with the rest looked up from reference TRBV5-4 and TRBJ2-3, is ETGVTQSPTHLIKTRGQQVTLRCSSQSGHNTVSWYQQALGQGPQFIFQYYREEENGRGNFPPRFSGLQFPNYSSELNVNALELDDSALYLCASSALQGLSTDTQYFGPGTRLTVL.

The table lists this clone with a few counts. The read ends 3 residues early relative to the CDR3; the germline J gene fills the gap. The chain couples TRBV2 to TRBJ2-1; TRBD2 matches at 9 bases. The CDR3 runs to 16 residues. Trimming at V came to 4 bases and at J to 7 bases, leaving 11 bases not matched to a gene. CDR1 is SNHLY and CDR2 is FYNNEI in the germline V gene. The CDR3 spells CASSALAGGPGNEQFF. CDR3 bases read: TGTGCCAGCAGTGCGTTGGCGGGGGGGCCCGGGAATGAG.

The sequenced CDR3 bases are TGTGCCAGCAGGACCGGGACACTACCGTCTAACTATGGC. Translation: CASRTGTLPSNYG. The entire CDR3 is CASRTGTLPSNYGYTF. This chain uses TRBV6-2 or TRBV6-3 with TRBJ1-2; a weak D match, TRBD1 (6 bases). Sequencing ends 3 residues short of the CDR3 end; the germline J gene provides the rest. This CDR3 is built from 16 residues. Trimming stripped 6 bases from V and 0 bases from J, with 17 bases between. The V gene's germline CDR1 is MNHEY and CDR2 SVGEGT.

This clone was detected a few times. The sequence runs out 3 residues before the end of the CDR3; the remainder is reconstructed from the germline J gene. J is TRBJ1-5 and V is TRBV19; tentative D call: TRBD1 (5 bases). Germline lookup yields CDR1 LNHDA and CDR2 SQIVND (reference sequence). The CDR3 is 14 amino acids. V was pared by 2 bases and J by 1 base, with 6 bases between. CDR3 DNA (partial): TGTGCCAGTAGTATATCAGGGAGCAATCAGCCC. This sequence encodes CASSISGSNQP. The whole CDR3 protein is CASSISGSNQPQHF. Drawing the rest from reference TRBV19 and TRBJ1-5, the complete variable domain is DGGITQSPKYLFRKEGQNVTLSCEQNLNHDAMYWYRQDPGQGLRLIYYSQIVNDFQKGDIAEGYSVSREKKESFPLTVTSAQKNPTAFYLCASSISGSNQPQHFGDGTRLSIL.